The sequence of this T cell receptor beta chain was determined in a study of cytomegalovirus exposure and HLA in healthy donors. Study-level points and caveats: Later analysis associated a missense DCLRE1C variant with TCR beta V- and J-gene trimming.

Comments on this clone: Its specificity is not known.

V shed 1 base and J 2 bases; nucleotides not matched to a gene: 4. The CDR3 sequence is 15 residues long. Germline loops: CDR1 GTSNPN, CDR2 SVGIG (reference sequence). PCR employed 60 Vbeta and 13 Jbeta primers. The protocol was immunoSEQ multiplex PCR, while the TCRdb copy is restricted to in-frame clones and leaves out a portion. The repertoire holds almost 200,000 clones, roughly 77% seen once, with approximately 0.4% in the top ten. The J gene is TRBJ2-3, the V gene TRBV30; 9 bases fit TRBD2. The sequenced sample consisted of PBMCs. The TCR sequence derives from a male donor in good health and CMV-seropositive. In DNA, the CDR3 is TGTGCCTGGAGTGGGGGACTAGCCCTCACAGATACGCAGTATTTT. Protein: CAWSGGLALTDTQYF. Full variable domain (remainder filled in from reference TRBV30 and TRBJ2-3): SQTIHQWPATLVQPVGSPLSLECTVEGTSNPNLYWYRQAAGRGLQLLFYSVGIGQISSEVPQNLSASRPQDRQFILSSKKLLLSDSGFYLCAWSGGLALTDTQYFGPGTRLTVL.